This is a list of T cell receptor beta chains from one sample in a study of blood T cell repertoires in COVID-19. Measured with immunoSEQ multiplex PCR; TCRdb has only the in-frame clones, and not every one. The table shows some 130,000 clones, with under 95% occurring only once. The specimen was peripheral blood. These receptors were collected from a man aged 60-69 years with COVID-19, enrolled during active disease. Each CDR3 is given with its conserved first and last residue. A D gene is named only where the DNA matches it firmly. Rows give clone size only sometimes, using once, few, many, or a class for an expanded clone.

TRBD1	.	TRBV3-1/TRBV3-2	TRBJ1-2	TGTGCCAGCAGCGACGGACAGGGGAGGACGCATGGCTACACCTTC	CASSDGQGRTHGYTF
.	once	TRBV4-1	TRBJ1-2	TGCGCCAGCAGCCAAGATCCGCAGGGGAACTATGGCTACACCTTC	CASSQDPQGNYGYTF
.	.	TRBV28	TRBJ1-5	TGTGCCAGCAGTTCTCCCCCGGACGGGGTAATCAGCCCCCAGCATTTT	CASSSPPDGVISPQHF
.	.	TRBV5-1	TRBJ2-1	TGCGCCAGCAGCTCGGCCGGAGACTTCCTTGAGCAGTTCTTC	CASSSAGDFLEQFF
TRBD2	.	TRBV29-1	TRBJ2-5	TGCAGCGTAAAAGGGGGACTAGCGGGAGAGGCGACCCAGTACTTC	CSVKGGLAGEATQYF
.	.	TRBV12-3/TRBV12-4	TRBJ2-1	TGTGCCAGCGGAAGACAGGTGGGCAATGAGCAGTTCTTC	CASGRQVGNEQFF
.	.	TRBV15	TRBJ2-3	TGTGCCACCAGCCGAGGCGGGGGCGCAGATACGCAGTATTTT	CATSRGGGADTQYF
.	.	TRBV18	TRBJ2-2	TGTGCCAGCTCGGCGGGGACGAACACCGGGGAGCTGTTTTTT	CASSAGTNTGELFF
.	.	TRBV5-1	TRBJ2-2	TGCGCCAGCAGCTTGGCCGGACAGAGGAACACCGGGGAGCTGTTTTTT	CASSLAGQRNTGELFF
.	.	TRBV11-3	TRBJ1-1	TGTGCCAGCAGCTTAGGCGGGGGTAGGGCTTTCTTT	CASSLGGGRAFF
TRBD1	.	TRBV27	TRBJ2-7	TGTGCCAGCAGTTTAAGGGGGGTGCCAGCAGGGGGCCTCTACGAGCAGTACTTC	CASSLRGVPAGGLYEQYF
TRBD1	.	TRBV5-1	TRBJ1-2	TGCGCCAGCAGCTTAACCGGGACAGGGGGATTTGGCTACACCTTC	CASSLTGTGGFGYTF
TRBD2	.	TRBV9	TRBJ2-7	TGTGCCAGCAGCGTAGGGGATCGTCTAGCGGGGGCCTACGAGCAGTACTTC	CASSVGDRLAGAYEQYF
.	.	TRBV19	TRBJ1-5	TGTGCCAGTAGTATAGTCCACCTAGGGGAAAGCAATCAGCCCCAGCATTTT	CASSIVHLGESNQPQHF
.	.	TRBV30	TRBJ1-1	TGTGCCTGCGGCGGAGATATGAACACTGAAGCTTTCTTT	CACGGDMNTEAFF
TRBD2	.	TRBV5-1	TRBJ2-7	TGCGCCAGCAGCCCCCTTGCGGGAGCTAACGAGCAGTACTTC	CASSPLAGANEQYF
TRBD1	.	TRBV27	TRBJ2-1	TGTGCCAGCAGTTCCCGTACAGGGGGCCGAGGGAATGAGCAGTTCTTC	CASSSRTGGRGNEQFF
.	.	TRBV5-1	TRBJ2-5	TGCGCCAGCAGCTTGGTACCGGGGGAGACCCAGTACTTC	CASSLVPGETQYF
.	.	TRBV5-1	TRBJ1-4	TGCGCCAGCAGCCCAAAGAGTCAGGCAGCAACTAATGAAAAACTGTTTTTT	CASSPKSQAATNEKLFF
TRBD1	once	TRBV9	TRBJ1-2	TGTGCCAGCAGCGCCGAGACAGGGTTCTATGGCTACACCTTC	CASSAETGFYGYTF
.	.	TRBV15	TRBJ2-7	TGTGCCACCAGCAGAGGCAGTACCTACGAGCAGTACTTC	CATSRGSTYEQYF
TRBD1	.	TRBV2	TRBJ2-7	TGTGCCAGCAGTGAAGCCCGACAGGGAACCTACGAGCAGTACTTC	CASSEARQGTYEQYF
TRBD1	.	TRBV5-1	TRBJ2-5	TGCGCCAGCAGCTTGGCAGGGGGCGACGAGACCCAGTACTTC	CASSLAGGDETQYF
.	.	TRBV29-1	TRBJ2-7	TGCAGCGTTGAAGATCGGCAGGGCTATTACGAGCAGTACTTC	CSVEDRQGYYEQYF
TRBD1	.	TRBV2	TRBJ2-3	TGTGCCAGCAGTGGAAAGACCGGGACAGGACTCACAGATACGCAGTATTTT	CASSGKTGTGLTDTQYF
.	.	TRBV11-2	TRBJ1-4	TGTGCCAGCAGCCTTCTTATAGGGGGTGGGGATGAAAAACTGTTTTTT	CASSLLIGGGDEKLFF
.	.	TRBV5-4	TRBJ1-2	TGTGCCAGCAGCTTGGGGGGGGACCTTGGACCTTCTAACTATGGCTACACCTTC	CASSLGGDLGPSNYGYTF
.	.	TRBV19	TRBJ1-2	TGTGCCAGTAGCCCGGGGGGCGATGGCTACACCTTC	CASSPGGDGYTF
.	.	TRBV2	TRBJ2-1	TGTGCCAGCAGTACAGGGAACCAGCCCTACAATGAGCAGTTCTTC	CASSTGNQPYNEQFF
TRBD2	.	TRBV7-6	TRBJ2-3	TGTGCCAGCAGCTGGACTGAGCGGGAGCGGGAAGATACGCAGTATTTT	CASSWTEREREDTQYF
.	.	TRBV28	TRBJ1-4	TGTGCCAGCAGTCATACAGCCGTTGAAAAACTGTTTTTT	CASSHTAVEKLFF
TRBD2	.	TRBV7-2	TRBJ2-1	TGTGCCAGCAGCTTAGCCACAGCAACAACCGGGACTAGCGGGAGAAATGAGCAGTTCTTC	CASSLATATTGTSGRNEQFF
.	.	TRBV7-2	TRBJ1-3	TGTGCCAGCAGCTTAGCCCCAGGGACAGGAAACACCATATATTTT	CASSLAPGTGNTIYF
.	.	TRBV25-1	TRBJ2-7	TGTGCCAGCAGTGGAGACTCCTACGAGCAGTACTTC	CASSGDSYEQYF
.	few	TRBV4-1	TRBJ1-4	TGCGCCAGCAGCCAAGGGTGGCCAACTAATGAAAAACTGTTTTTT	CASSQGWPTNEKLFF
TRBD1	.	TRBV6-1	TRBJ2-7	TGTGCCAGCAGTGAAGGGTTGGGGACAGTGAATTCCTACGAGCAGTACTTC	CASSEGLGTVNSYEQYF
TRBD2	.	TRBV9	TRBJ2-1	TGTGCCAGCAGCGTAGGGCGTGCGGGAGGATTGGGGCATGAGCAGTTCTTC	CASSVGRAGGLGHEQFF